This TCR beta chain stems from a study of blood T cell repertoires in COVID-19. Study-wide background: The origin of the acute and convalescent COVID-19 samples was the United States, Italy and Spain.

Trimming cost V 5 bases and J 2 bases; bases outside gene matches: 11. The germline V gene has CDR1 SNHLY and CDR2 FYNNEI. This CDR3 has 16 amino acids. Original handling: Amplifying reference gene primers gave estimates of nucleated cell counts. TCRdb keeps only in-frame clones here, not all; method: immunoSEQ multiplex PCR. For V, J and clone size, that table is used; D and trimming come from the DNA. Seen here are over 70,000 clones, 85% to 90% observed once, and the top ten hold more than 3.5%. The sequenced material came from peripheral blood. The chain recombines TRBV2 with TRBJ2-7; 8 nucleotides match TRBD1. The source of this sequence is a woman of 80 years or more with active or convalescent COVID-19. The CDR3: CASSPYIGQGTYEQYF. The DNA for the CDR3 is TGTGCCAGCAGTCCTTATATTGGACAGGGAACCTACGAGCAGTACTTC.